This TCR beta chain was identified during a study of breast tumors, draining lymph nodes, adjacent tissues. Overall study findings and caveats: That most tumor T cells come from lymph nodes remained unproven. Compared with basal-like, luminal-like tumors shared significantly more repertoire with nontumor tissue. The data were judged consistent with most tumor T cells coming from lymph node and expanding in tumor. Compared with lymph nodes, tumors were less diverse; compared with nontumor tissue, more.

Breast cancer patients provided tissue from their axillary draining lymph nodes. Trimming cost V 10 bases and J 6 bases; bases outside gene matches: 13. Germline values: CDR1 SGHAT, CDR2 FQNNGV. The CDR3 contains 16 residues. Notes on this clonotype: The antigen is unknown.

TCRdb analysed the multiplex PCR reads with MiXCR anew, one entry per CDR3 protein. The sample lists over 100,000 distinct CDR3 sequences; about a fifth were seen once. The rearrangement joins TRBV11-2 to TRBJ2-2; 11 bases align to TRBD2. The source of this sequence is a female donor with breast cancer. Some clones in this sample may be carry-over from other donors' samples. Sequencing input: axillary lymph node tissue. The CDR3, as DNA: TGTGCCACCCCCCCCCAGACTAGCGGGAATGCCGGGGAGCTGTTTTTT. Protein sequence: CATPPQTSGNAGELFF.